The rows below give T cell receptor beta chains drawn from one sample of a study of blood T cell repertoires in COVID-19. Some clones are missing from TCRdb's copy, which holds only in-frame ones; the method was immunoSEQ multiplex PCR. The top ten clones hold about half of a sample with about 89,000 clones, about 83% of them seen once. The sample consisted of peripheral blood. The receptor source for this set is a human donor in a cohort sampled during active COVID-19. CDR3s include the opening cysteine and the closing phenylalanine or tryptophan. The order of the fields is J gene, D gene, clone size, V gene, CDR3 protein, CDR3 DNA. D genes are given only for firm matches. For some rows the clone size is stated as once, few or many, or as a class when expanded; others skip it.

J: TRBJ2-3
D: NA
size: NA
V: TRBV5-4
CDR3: CASSFPGDTQYF
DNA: TGTGCCAGCAGCTTCCCGGGAGATACGCAGTATTTT

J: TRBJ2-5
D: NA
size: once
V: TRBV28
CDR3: CASSLQVQETQYF
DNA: TGTGCCAGCAGTCTCCAGGTCCAAGAGACCCAGTACTTC

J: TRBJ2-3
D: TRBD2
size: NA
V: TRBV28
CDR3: CASAGFREGNTQYF
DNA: TGTGCCAGCGCAGGGTTCAGGGAGGGGAATACGCAGTATTTT

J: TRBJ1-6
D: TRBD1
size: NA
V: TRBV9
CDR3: CASSVGGGTYNSPLHF
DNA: TGTGCCAGCAGCGTAGGAGGGGGCACCTATAATTCACCCCTCCACTTT

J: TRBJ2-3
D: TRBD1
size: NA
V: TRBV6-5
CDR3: CASSRTGADTQYF
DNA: TGTGCCAGCAGTCGAACAGGGGCTGATACGCAGTATTTT

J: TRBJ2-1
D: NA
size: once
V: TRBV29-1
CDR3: CSAVSQSSYNEQFF
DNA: TGCAGCGCCGTTTCACAGAGCTCTTACAATGAGCAGTTCTTC

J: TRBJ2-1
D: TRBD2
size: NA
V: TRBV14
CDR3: CASSQDLLAGVVHEQFF
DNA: TGTGCCAGCAGCCAAGACCTCCTAGCGGGAGTTGTACATGAGCAGTTCTTC

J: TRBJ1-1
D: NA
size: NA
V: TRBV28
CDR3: CASTRGGGHTEAFF
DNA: TGTGCCAGCACTCGAGGGGGGGGGCACACTGAAGCTTTCTTT

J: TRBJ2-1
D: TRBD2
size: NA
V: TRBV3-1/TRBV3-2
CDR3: CASSHTSGRANEQFF
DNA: TGTGCCAGCAGCCACACTAGCGGGAGGGCCAATGAGCAGTTCTTC

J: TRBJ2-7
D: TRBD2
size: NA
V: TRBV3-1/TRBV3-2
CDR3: CASSHSGGPDEQYF
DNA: TGTGCCAGCAGCCACTCGGGAGGGCCGGATGAGCAGTACTTC

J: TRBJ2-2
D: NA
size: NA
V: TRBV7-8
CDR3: CASSPSYEYTGELFF
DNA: TGTGCCAGCAGCCCCTCGTATGAGTACACCGGGGAGCTGTTTTTT

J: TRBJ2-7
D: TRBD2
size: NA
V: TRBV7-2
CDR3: CASSSSTSGRAGGEQYF
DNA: TGTGCCAGCAGCTCCTCTACTAGCGGGAGGGCCGGGGGCGAGCAGTACTTC

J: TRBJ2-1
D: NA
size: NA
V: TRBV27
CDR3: CASSLSQPGQGRGGQFF
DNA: TGTGCCAGCAGTTTATCACAACCGGGACAGGGCCGGGGGGGGCAGTTCTTC

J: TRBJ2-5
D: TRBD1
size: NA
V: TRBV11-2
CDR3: CASTLGGTGGETQYF
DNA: TGTGCCAGCACCTTGGGCGGGACAGGGGGAGAGACCCAGTACTTC

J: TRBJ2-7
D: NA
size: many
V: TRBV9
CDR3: CASSVAGGTGSYEQYF
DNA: TGTGCCAGCAGCGTAGCGGGGGGGACAGGGTCCTACGAGCAGTACTTC

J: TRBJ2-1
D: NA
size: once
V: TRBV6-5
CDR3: CASRPIRLREQFF
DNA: TGTGCCAGCAGACCGATCCGGTTGAGGGAGCAGTTCTTC

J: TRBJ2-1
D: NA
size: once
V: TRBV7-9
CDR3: CASSLYTNQGNEQFF
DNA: TGTGCCAGCAGCTTATACACCAATCAGGGGAATGAGCAGTTCTTC

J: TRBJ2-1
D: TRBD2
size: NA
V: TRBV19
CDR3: CASRRTSGRTSQFF
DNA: TGTGCCAGTAGACGGACTAGCGGGAGGACATCGCAGTTCTTC

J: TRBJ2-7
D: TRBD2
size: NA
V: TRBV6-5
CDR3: CASSRTSGASYEQYF
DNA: TGTGCCAGCAGTCGGACTAGCGGGGCCTCCTACGAGCAGTACTTC

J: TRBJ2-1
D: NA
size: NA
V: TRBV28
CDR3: CASTPPQGEQFF
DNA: TGTGCCAGCACCCCCCCACAGGGTGAGCAGTTCTTC

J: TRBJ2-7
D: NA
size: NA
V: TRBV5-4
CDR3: CASSYGGPTVEQYF
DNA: TGTGCCAGCAGCTACGGCGGCCCGACCGTCGAGCAGTACTTC

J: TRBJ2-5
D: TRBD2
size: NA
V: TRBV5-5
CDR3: CASSLEWGGLAGGVQETQYF
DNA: TGTGCCAGCAGCTTGGAATGGGGGGGACTAGCGGGAGGAGTACAAGAGACCCAGTACTTC

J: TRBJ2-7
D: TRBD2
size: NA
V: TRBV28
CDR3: CASSTPSGLTYEQYF
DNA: TGTGCCAGCAGCACCCCTAGCGGACTTACCTACGAGCAGTACTTC

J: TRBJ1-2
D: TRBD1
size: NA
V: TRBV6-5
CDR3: CASSRAQAGGSGYTF
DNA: TGTGCCAGCAGCCGAGCCCAGGCAGGGGGGAGTGGCTACACCTTC